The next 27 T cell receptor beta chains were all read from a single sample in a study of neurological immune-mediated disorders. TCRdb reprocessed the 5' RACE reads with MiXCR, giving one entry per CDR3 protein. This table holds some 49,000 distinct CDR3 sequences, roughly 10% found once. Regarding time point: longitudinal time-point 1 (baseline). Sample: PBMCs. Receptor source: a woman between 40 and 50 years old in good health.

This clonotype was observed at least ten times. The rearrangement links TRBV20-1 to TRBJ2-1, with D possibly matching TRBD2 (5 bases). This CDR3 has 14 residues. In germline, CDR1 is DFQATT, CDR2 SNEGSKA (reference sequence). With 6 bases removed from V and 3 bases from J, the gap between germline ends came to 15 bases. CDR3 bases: TGCAGTGCGAACCCGGACTTTCTCTACAATGAGCAGTTCTTC. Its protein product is CSANPDFLYNEQFF.

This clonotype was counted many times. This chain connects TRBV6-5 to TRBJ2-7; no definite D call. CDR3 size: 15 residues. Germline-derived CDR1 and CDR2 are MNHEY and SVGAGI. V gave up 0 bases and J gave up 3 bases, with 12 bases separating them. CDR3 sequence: CASSYSRSPGYEQYF. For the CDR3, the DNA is TGTGCCAGCAGTTACTCTCGGAGCCCGGGCTACGAGCAGTACTTC.

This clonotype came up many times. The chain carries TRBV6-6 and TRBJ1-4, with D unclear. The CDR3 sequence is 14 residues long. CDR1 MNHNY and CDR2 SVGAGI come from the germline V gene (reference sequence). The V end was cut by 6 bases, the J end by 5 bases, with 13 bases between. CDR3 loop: CASRLLQTNEKLFF. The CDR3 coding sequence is TGTGCCAGCAGATTGTTACAGACGAATGAAAAACTGTTTTTT.

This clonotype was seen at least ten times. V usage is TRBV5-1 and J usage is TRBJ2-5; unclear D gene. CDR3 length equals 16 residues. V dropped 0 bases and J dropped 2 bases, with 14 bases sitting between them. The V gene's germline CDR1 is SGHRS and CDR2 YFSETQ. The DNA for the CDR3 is TGCGCCAGCAGCTTGGGGGTCGGGCATACGCAAGAGACCCAGTACTTC. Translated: CASSLGVGHTQETQYF.

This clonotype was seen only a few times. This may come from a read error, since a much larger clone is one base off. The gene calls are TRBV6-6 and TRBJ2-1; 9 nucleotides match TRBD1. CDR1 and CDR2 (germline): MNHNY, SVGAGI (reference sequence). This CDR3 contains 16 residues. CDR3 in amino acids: CASNLFPGQGNSERFF. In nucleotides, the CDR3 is TGTGCCAGCAACCTCTTTCCGGGACAGGGTAATAGTGAGCGGTTCTTC.

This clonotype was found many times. The CDR3 is CASTTQGGPYEQYF. The CDR3 region has the DNA TGTGCCAGCACGACTCAGGGGGGACCCTACGAGCAGTACTTC. The V and J genes are TRBV7-2 and TRBJ2-7, with D tentatively TRBD1 (7 bases). Germline loops: CDR1 SGHTA, CDR2 FQGNSA. Deletions cut 7 bases from V and 2 bases from J, with 15 bases between. The CDR3 runs 14 residues. Filled out from reference TRBV7-2 and TRBJ2-7, the complete variable domain reads GAGVSQSPSNKVTEKGKDVELRCDPISGHTALYWYRQSLGQGLEFLIYFQGNSAPDKSGLPSDRFSAERTGGSVSTLTIQRTQQEDSAVYLCASTTQGGPYEQYFGPGTRLTVT.

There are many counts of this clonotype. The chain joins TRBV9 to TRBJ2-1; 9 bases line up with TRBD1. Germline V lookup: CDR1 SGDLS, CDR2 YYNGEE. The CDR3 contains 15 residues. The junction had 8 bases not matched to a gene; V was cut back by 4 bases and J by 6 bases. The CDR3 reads CASSSLGTGINEQFF. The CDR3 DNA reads TGTGCCAGCAGCTCCCTCGGGACAGGGATCAATGAGCAGTTCTTC.

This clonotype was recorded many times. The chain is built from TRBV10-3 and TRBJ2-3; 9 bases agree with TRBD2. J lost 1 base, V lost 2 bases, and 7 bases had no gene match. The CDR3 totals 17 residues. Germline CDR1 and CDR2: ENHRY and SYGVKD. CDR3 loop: CAISETQGLARTDTQYF. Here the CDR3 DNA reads TGTGCCATCAGTGAGACCCAGGGACTAGCCCGCACAGATACGCAGTATTTT.

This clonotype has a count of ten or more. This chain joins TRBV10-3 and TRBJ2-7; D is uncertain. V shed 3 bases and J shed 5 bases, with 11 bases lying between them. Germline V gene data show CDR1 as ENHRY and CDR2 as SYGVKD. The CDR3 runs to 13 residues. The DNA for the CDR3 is TGTGCCATCAGTGATTTCCCACGCCACGAGCAGTACTTC. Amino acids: CAISDFPRHEQYF.

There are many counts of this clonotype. Written as DNA, the CDR3 is TGTGCCAGCAGCGAGGGACAGCCTGGAAACACCATATATTTT. Its protein product is CASSEGQPGNTIYF. The chain recombines TRBV9 with TRBJ1-3, with 7 bases matching TRBD1. V lost 3 bases to trimming and J lost 2 bases; unmatched junction nucleotides: 2. Germline values: CDR1 SGDLS, CDR2 YYNGEE. The CDR3 contains 14 residues.

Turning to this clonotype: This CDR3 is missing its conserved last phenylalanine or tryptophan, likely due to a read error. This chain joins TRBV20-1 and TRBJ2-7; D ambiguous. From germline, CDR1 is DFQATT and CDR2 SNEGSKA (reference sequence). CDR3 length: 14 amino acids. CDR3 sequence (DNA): TGCAGTGTTAGAGACCCTAAAAGCTCCTACGAGCAGTACTTA. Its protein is CSVRDPKSSYEQYL.

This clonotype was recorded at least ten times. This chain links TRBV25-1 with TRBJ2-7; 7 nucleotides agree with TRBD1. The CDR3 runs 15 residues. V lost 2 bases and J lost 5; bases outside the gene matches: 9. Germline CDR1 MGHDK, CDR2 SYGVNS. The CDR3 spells CASSERDSRLHEQYF. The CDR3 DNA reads TGTGCCAGCAGTGAACGGGACAGCCGCTTACACGAGCAGTACTTC.

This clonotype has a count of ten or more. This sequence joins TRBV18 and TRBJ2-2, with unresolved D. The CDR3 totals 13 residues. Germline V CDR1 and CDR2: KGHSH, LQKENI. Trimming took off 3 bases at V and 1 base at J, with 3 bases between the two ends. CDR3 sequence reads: CASSPGNTGELFF. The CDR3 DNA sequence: TGTGCCAGCTCACCGGGGAACACCGGGGAGCTGTTTTTT. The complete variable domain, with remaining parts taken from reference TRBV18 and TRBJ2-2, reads NAGVMQNPRHLVRRRGQEARLRCSPMKGHSHVYWYRQLPEEGLKFMVYLQKENIIDESGMPKERFSAEFPKEGPSILRIQQVVRGDSAAYFCASSPGNTGELFFGEGSRLTVL.

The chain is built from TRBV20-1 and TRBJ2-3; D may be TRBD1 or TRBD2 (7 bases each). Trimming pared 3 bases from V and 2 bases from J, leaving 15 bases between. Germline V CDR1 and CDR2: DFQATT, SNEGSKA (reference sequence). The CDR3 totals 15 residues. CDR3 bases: TGCAGTGCTAGCCCCAGGGAGGGGGCCACAGATACGCAGTATTTT. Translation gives CSASPREGATDTQYF.

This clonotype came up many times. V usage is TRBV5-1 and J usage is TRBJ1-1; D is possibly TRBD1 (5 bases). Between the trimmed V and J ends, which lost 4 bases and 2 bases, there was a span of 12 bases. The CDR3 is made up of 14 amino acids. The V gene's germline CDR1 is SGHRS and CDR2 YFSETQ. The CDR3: CASSPPGTNTEAFF. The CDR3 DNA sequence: TGCGCCAGCAGCCCCCCAGGGACCAACACTGAAGCTTTCTTT.

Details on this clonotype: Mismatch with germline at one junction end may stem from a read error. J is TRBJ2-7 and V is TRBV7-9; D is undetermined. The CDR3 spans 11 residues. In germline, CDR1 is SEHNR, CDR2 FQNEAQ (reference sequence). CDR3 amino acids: CASSLADGQDF. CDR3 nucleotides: TGTGCCAGCAGCTTAGCAGACGGGCAGGACTTC.

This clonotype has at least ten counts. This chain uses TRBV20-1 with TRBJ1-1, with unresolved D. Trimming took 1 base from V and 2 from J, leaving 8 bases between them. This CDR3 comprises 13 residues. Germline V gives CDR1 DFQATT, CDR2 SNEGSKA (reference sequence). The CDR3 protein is CSARGSANTEAFF. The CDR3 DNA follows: TGCAGTGCTAGAGGTTCGGCAAACACTGAAGCTTTCTTT.

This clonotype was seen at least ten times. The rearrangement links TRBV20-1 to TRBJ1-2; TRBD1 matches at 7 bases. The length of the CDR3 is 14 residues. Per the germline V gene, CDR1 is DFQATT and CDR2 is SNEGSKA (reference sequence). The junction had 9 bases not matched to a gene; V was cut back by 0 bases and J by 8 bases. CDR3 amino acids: CSARDRRGGGGYTF. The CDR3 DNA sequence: TGCAGTGCTAGAGATCGGAGGGGAGGGGGCGGCTACACCTTC.

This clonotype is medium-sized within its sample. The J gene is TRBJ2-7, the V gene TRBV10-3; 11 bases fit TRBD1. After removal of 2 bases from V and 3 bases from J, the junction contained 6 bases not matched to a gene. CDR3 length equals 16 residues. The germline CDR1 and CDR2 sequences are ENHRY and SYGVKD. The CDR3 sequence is CAISEPPGQGVYEQYF. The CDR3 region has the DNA TGTGCCATCAGTGAGCCGCCGGGACAGGGGGTCTACGAGCAGTACTTC.

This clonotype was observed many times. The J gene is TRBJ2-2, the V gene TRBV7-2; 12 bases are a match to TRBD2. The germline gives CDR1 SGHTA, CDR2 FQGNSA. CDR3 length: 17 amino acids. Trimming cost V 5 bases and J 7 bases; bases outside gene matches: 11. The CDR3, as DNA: TGTGCCAGCAGCCAGGGACTAGCGGGCGTGACGGGCGGGGAGCTGTTTTTT. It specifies CASSQGLAGVTGGELFF.

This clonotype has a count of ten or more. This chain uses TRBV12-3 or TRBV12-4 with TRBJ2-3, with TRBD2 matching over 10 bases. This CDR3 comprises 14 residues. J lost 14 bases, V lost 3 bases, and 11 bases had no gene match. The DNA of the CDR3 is TGTGCCAGCAGTTTTTCCCGGGCTAGCGGGGGCCGGTATTTT. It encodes CASSFSRASGGRYF.

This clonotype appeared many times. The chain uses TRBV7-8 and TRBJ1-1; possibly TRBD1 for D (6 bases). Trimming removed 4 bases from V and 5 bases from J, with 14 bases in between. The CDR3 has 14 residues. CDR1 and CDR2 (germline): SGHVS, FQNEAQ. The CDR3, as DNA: TGTGCCAGCAGCTCTCGACAGGTGGGGACTGAAGCTTTCTTT. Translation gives CASSSRQVGTEAFF.

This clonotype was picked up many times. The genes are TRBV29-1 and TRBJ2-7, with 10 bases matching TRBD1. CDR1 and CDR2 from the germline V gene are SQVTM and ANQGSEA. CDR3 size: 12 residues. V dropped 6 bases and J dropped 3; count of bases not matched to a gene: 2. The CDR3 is CSVGQGRYEQYF. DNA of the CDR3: TGCAGCGTGGGACAGGGGCGCTACGAGCAGTACTTC.

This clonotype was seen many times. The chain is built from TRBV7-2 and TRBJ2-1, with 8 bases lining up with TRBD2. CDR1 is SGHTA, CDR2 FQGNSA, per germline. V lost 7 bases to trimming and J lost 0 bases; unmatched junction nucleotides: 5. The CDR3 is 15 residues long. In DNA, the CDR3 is TGTGCCAGCACCGGAGCGGGAGCCTCCTACAATGAGCAGTTCTTC. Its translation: CASTGAGASYNEQFF.

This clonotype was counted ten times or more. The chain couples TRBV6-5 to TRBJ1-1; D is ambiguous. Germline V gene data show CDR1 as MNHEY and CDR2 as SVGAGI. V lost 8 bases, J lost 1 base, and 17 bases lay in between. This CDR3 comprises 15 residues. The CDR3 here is CASSTPDTQNTEAFF. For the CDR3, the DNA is TGTGCCAGCTCGACCCCCGACACCCAGAACACTGAAGCTTTCTTT.

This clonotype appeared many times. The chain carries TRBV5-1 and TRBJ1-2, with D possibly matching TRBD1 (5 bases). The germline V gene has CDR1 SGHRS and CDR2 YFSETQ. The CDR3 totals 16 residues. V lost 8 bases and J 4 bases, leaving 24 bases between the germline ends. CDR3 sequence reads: CASFPAVGVLGYGYTF. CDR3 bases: TGCGCCAGTTTCCCGGCTGTGGGGGTCCTCGGCTATGGCTACACCTTC.

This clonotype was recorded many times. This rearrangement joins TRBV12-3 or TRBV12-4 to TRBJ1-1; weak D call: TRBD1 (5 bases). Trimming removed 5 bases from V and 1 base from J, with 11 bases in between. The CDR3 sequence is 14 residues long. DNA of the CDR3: TGTGCCAGCAGTCCGGGGGGAACGAACACTGAAGCTTTCTTT. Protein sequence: CASSPGGTNTEAFF.